These T cell receptor beta chains were read from a single sample in a study of technical replicates of blood from a few donors. Libraries were prepared by immunoSEQ multiplex PCR; TCRdb keeps only in-frame clonotypes and omits some of them. Altogether under 90,000 clones are present, just over 90% being singletons, with the ten largest covering roughly 0.26%. The source material was T cells isolated from PBMCs. These receptors were taken from a human donor in good health. CDR3s include the opening cysteine and the closing phenylalanine or tryptophan. The D gene is left open where the match is weak. Size is stated for part of the rows, as once, few or many counts, or as a class when the clone is expanded.

v_gene,d_gene,j_gene,abundance,CDR3nt,CDR3aa
TRBV29-1,TRBD1,TRBJ2-3,NA,TGCAGCGGTATAAGAGATCCTGGGACAGGGAGCACAGATACGCAGTATTTT,CSGIRDPGTGSTDTQYF
TRBV15,TRBD1,TRBJ1-5,NA,TGTGCCACCAGCCCCCCGACAGGGCGGGAAAGCAATCAGCCCCAGCATTTT,CATSPPTGRESNQPQHF
TRBV19,TRBD2,TRBJ2-7,NA,TGTGCCAGTATGCCGAGCGGGAGCTCCTACGAGCAGTACTTC,CASMPSGSSYEQYF
TRBV4-1,TRBD2,TRBJ2-2,NA,TGCGCCAGCAGCCCGTTAGCGGGGGGGTCCACCGGGGAGCTGTTTTTT,CASSPLAGGSTGELFF
TRBV7-3,TRBD2,TRBJ2-3,NA,TGTGCCAGCAGCCAGTCGGGGGGTAGCGCTACGCAGTATTTT,CASSQSGGSATQYF
TRBV2,NA,TRBJ1-4,once,TGTGCCAGCACAAGTAAGCCTTACGTACGGAATGAAAAACTGTTTTTT,CASTSKPYVRNEKLFF
TRBV10-1,TRBD2,TRBJ2-7,NA,TGCGCCAGCAGAAAGGGACTAGCGGAGGGGGAGCAGTACTTC,CASRKGLAEGEQYF
TRBV7-4,NA,TRBJ1-2,NA,TGTGCCAGCAGCGCGGAGGGAGAGACCCCTAAGGGTTGGTGCGACACCTTC,CASSAEGETPKGWCDTF
TRBV21-1,NA,TRBJ2-5,NA,TGTGCCAGCATCGGACTATTAGAGACCCAGTACTTC,CASIGLLETQYF
TRBV7-9,NA,TRBJ2-7,few,TGTGCCAGCAGCTTAGAGGTTACTAAGCAGTACTTC,CASSLEVTKQYF
TRBV4-1,NA,TRBJ1-1,NA,TGCGCCAGCAGCCAAGAAACCGGGCGGGGGGACACTGAAGCTTTCTTT,CASSQETGRGDTEAFF
TRBV7-9,NA,TRBJ1-5,NA,TGTGCCAGCAGCCTCGAGGGCGGATTCAATCAGCCCCAGCATTTT,CASSLEGGFNQPQHF